The sequence of this TCR beta chain was determined in a study of regulatory T cells in long-lasting Graves disease. General study points: Persistent patients shared 2,741 public clonotypes among themselves. Newly diagnosed patients shared fewer, at about 890.

As for this clonotype: Antigen: not known.

The V and J ends lost 4 bases and 14 bases, in that order; junction bases with no gene match: 17. This CDR3 is 16 amino acids long. Germline CDR1 and CDR2: LGHDT and YNNKEL (reference sequence). Sequencing libraries for TCR beta were prepared with iRepertoire HTBI primers and Arm-PCR of CDR3 regions. Each CDR3 protein is one row after TCRdb ran MiXCR on the multiplex PCR reads. The profile shows roughly 360,000 distinct CDR3 sequences, roughly 25% of them singletons. Time point noted: persistent/refractory GD, antithyroid drugs over 5 years with positive TRAb. RNA isolated from PBMCs was used to make the TCR library. The patient group derived from an endocrinology department in Xi'an, China. Around 9 milliliters of peripheral blood went into EDTA tubes.

Specimen: peripheral blood mononuclear cells (PBMCs), collected when the disease was refractory, from a patient treated with antithyroid drugs. The genes are TRBV3-1 and TRBJ1-6; the match to TRBD1 covers 7 bases. The TCR originated in a woman in her thirties or forties with Graves disease. The CDR3 nucleotides are TGTGCCAGCAGCCGCTCGACAGGGTGGGCCGTTTTAGCCCTCCACTTT. Translation: CASSRSTGWAVLALHF.